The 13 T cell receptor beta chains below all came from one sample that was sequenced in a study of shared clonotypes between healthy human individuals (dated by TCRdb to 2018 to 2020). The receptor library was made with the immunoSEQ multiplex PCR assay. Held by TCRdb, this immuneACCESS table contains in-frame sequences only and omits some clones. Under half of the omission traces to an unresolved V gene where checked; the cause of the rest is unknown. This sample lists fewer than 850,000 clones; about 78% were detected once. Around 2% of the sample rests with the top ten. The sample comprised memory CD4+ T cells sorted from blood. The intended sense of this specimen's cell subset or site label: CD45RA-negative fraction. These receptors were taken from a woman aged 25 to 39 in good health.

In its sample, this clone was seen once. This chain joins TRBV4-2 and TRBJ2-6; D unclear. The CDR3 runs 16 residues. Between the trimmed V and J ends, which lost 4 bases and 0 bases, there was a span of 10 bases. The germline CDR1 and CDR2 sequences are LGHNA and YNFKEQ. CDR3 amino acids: CASSLLGRSGANVLTF. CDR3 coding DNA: TGTGCCAGCAGCCTCCTAGGCCGCTCTGGGGCCAACGTCCTGACTTTC.

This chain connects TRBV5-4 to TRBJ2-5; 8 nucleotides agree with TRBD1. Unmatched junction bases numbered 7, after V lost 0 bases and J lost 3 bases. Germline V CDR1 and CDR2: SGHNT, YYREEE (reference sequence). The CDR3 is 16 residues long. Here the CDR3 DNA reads TGTGCCAGCAGCTTGGCCGGGACAGGAGGCAAAGAGACCCAGTACTTC. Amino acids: CASSLAGTGGKETQYF.

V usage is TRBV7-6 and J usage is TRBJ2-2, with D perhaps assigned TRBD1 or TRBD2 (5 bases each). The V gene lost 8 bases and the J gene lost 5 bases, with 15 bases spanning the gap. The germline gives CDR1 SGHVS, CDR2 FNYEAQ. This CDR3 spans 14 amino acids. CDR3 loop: CASRRTGGTGELFF. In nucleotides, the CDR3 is TGTGCCAGCCGCCGGACTGGGGGTACCGGGGAGCTGTTTTTT.

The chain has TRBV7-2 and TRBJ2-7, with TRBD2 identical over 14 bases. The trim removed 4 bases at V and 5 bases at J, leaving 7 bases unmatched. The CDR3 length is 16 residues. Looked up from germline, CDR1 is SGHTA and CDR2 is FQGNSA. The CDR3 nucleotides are TGTGCCAGCAGCTCCCAAGGGACTAGCGGGAGTCACGAGCAGTACTTC. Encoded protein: CASSSQGTSGSHEQYF.

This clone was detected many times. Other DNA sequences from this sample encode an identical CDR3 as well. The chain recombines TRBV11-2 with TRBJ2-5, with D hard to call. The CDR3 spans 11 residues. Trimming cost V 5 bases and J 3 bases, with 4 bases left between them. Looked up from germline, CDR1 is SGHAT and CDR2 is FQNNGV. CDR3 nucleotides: TGTGCCAGCAGCCCAAAAGAGACCCAGTACTTC. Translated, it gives CASSPKETQYF.

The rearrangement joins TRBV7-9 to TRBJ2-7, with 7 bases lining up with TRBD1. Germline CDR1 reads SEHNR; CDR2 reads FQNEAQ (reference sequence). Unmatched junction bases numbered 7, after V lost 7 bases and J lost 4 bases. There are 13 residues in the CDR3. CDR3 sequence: CASKQGSRYEQYF. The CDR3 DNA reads TGTGCCAGCAAACAGGGGAGCAGGTACGAGCAGTACTTC.

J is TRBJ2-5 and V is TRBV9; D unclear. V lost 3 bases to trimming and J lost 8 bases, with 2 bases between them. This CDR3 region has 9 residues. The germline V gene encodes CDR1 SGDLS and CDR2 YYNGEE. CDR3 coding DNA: TGTGCCAGCAGCGCAACCCAGTACTTC. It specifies CASSATQYF.

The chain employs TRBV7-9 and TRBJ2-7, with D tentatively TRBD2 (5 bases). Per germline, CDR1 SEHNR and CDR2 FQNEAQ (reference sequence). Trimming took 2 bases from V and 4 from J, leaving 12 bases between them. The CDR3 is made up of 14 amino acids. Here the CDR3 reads CASSLPTSWYEQYF. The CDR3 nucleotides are TGTGCCAGCAGCTTACCTACTAGTTGGTACGAGCAGTACTTC.

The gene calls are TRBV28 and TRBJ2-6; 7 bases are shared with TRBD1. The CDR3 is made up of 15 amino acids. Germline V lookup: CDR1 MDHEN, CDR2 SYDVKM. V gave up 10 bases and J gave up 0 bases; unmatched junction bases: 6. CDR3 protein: CATGQDSSGANVLTF. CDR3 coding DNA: TGTGCCACTGGACAGGACAGCTCTGGGGCCAACGTCCTGACTTTC. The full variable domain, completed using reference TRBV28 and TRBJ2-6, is DVKVTQSSRYLVKRTGEKVFLECVQDMDHENMFWYRQDPGLGLRLIYFSYDVKMKEKGDIPEGYSVSREKKERFSLILESASTNQTSMYLCATGQDSSGANVLTFGAGSRLTVL.

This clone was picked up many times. In nucleotides, the CDR3 is TGTGCCAGCAGTTTATCTAGTTTGTGGGGGCCTGGAGAAAAACTGTTTTTT. Amino acids: CASSLSSLWGPGEKLFF. V gene TRBV27 combines with J gene TRBJ1-4, with D possibly TRBD1 on 6 matching bases. The germline gives CDR1 MNHEY, CDR2 SMNVEV (reference sequence). The V end lost 0 bases, the J end lost 8 bases, and 19 bases lay between the germline ends. The CDR3 runs to 17 residues.

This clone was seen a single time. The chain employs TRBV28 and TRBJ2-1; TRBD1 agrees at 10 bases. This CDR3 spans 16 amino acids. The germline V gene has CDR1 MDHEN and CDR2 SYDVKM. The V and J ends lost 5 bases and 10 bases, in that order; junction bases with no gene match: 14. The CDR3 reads CASSPTGQGGLREQFF. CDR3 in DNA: TGTGCCAGCAGTCCTACCGGACAGGGGGGCCTTAGAGAGCAGTTCTTC. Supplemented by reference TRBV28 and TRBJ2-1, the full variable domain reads DVKVTQSSRYLVKRTGEKVFLECVQDMDHENMFWYRQDPGLGLRLIYFSYDVKMKEKGDIPEGYSVSREKKERFSLILESASTNQTSMYLCASSPTGQGGLREQFFGPGTRLTVL.

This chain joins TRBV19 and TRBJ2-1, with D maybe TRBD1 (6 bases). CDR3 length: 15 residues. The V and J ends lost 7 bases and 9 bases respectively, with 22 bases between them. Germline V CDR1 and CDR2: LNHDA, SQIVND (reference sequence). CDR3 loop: CASTPAIRGKGEQFF. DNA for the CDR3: TGTGCCAGTACCCCGGCGATCAGGGGAAAAGGTGAGCAGTTCTTC.

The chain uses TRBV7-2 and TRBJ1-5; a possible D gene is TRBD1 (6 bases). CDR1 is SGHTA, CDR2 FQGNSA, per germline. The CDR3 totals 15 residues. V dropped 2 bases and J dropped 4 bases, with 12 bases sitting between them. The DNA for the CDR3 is TGTGCCAGCAGCTTATCCCAGGGGCAGAATCAGCCCCAGCATTTT. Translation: CASSLSQGQNQPQHF.